This T cell receptor beta chain comes out of a study of early T cells in non-severe SARS-CoV-2 infection. The overall study: The study sequenced bulk RNA from unsorted whole blood, with chains unpaired. Study-level results: Matching results from VDJdb favored anti-spike CD8 responses, leaving private and CD4 specificities undetected.

This CDR3 has 16 amino acids. V was cut by 0 bases and J by 7 bases, with 16 bases left in between. Germline assignment: CDR1 WNHNN and CDR2 SYGVQD (reference sequence). This clonotype was observed a handful of times. The antigen remains unidentified. Individual cDNA molecules were tagged with unique molecular identifiers. TCRdb called the 5' RACE reads again in MiXCR, with one record for every CDR3 protein. Of about 90,000 distinct CDR3 sequences in the sample, approximately 12% were seen once. Sequencing was performed on whole blood, taken at baseline. The V call is TRBV10-1, the J call TRBJ2-1, with D possibly TRBD2 on 7 matching bases. The sequence was collected from an adult who was a healthcare worker with PCR-confirmed SARS-CoV-2 infection or an uninfected control (not recorded which). The CDR3 loop is CASSESSAGAQNEQFF. In DNA form, the CDR3 reads TGCGCCAGCAGTGAGTCGAGTGCGGGGGCGCAGAATGAGCAGTTCTTC.